The next 18 T cell receptor beta chains were all read from a single sample in a study of shared clonotypes between healthy human individuals (dated by TCRdb to between 2020 and 2021). Library prep was done by the immunoSEQ multiplex PCR assay. Entries here come from immuneACCESS through TCRdb and include only in-frame sequences with V and J called. Some clones fail to appear in such tables; in the studies checked, an unresolved V gene covers under half of the shortfall, and the cause of the remainder is unknown. The sample contains roughly 1.4 million clones, about 98.5% of them found a single time. The ten largest clones capture 0.36% of the sample. What was sequenced was naive CD4+ T cells sorted from blood. Sample cell subset or site, as interpreted from the label and publication: CD45RA+ positively selected. Receptor source: a young man in good health.

The rearrangement joins TRBV6-5 to TRBJ2-2, with TRBD2 as a possible D gene (6 bases). The CDR3 spans 15 residues. V was pared by 2 bases and J by 5 bases, with 12 bases between. Germline CDR1 and CDR2: MNHEY and SVGAGI. As DNA, the CDR3 is TGTGCCAGCAGTTACAGGCTCGGGGGAACCGGGGAGCTGTTTTTT. Its protein is CASSYRLGGTGELFF.

The chain links TRBV18 to TRBJ2-2; TRBD2 is a possible D gene (6 bases). This CDR3 region has 15 residues. Looked up from germline, CDR1 is KGHSH and CDR2 is LQKENI. Trimming shortened V by 8 bases and J by 1 base, and 14 bases separated the two germline ends. DNA for the CDR3: TGTGCCAGCCCGAGGGGAGGACAGAACACCGGGGAGCTGTTTTTT. This encodes CASPRGGQNTGELFF. Supplemented by reference TRBV18 and TRBJ2-2, the full variable domain reads NAGVMQNPRHLVRRRGQEARLRCSPMKGHSHVYWYRQLPEEGLKFMVYLQKENIIDESGMPKERFSAEFPKEGPSILRIQQVVRGDSAAYFCASPRGGQNTGELFFGEGSRLTVL.

The V gene is TRBV25-1, the J gene TRBJ1-1; D is ambiguous. Per the germline V gene, CDR1 is MGHDK and CDR2 is SYGVNS. CDR3 size: 13 residues. The ends were cut back, 6 bases at V and 5 bases at J, with 13 bases in the middle. The CDR3 spells CASRRLRWTEAFF. The CDR3 coding sequence is TGTGCCAGCAGAAGACTACGGTGGACTGAAGCTTTCTTT.

A single count supports this clone. The V gene is TRBV7-2, the J gene TRBJ2-1; D gene uncertain. The CDR3 contains 11 residues. CDR1 and CDR2 from the germline V gene are SGHTA and FQGNSA. The V end was cut by 2 bases, the J end by 10 bases, with 6 bases between. The CDR3 DNA follows: TGTGCCAGCAGCTTAAAGGAGGAGCAGTTCTTC. Residues: CASSLKEEQFF.

The chain carries TRBV5-4 and TRBJ2-5; TRBD1 matches at 9 bases. The CDR3 loop spans 14 amino acids. CDR1 SGHNT and CDR2 YYREEE come from the germline V gene (reference sequence). J lost 2 bases, V lost 3 bases, and 2 bases had no gene match. The CDR3: CASSSGTGQETQYF. In DNA, the CDR3 is TGTGCCAGCAGCTCGGGGACAGGGCAAGAGACCCAGTACTTC.

The rearrangement links TRBV19 to TRBJ2-7; 7 nucleotides line up with TRBD2. Looked up from germline, CDR1 is LNHDA and CDR2 is SQIVND (reference sequence). The CDR3 covers 14 residues. Unmatched junction bases numbered 10, after V lost 6 bases and J lost 5 bases. The CDR3 protein is CASRQAGSSNEQYF. The CDR3 DNA reads TGTGCCAGTAGGCAAGCGGGATCTAGCAACGAGCAGTACTTC.

Concerning this clone: This sample includes further DNA sequences coding for the same CDR3. The chain uses TRBV20-1 and TRBJ2-7; D is undetermined. The V end was cut by 6 bases, the J end by 3 bases, with 9 bases between. CDR3 length: 11 residues. Germline CDR1 and CDR2: DFQATT and SNEGSKA (reference sequence). CDR3 in amino acids: CSATPSYEQYF. The CDR3 DNA reads TGCAGTGCCACCCCAAGCTACGAGCAGTACTTC.

This chain connects TRBV7-6 to TRBJ2-3; 7 bases map to TRBD1. The V gene's germline CDR1 is SGHVS and CDR2 FNYEAQ. This CDR3 is 18 amino acids long. The V segment lost 2 bases and the J segment 3 bases; nucleotides outside the gene matches: 14. As DNA, the CDR3 is TGTGCCAGCAGCTTACGGTCTCTGAGACAGGGTCCGACAGATACGCAGTATTTT. It specifies CASSLRSLRQGPTDTQYF. The full variable domain, rest sourced from reference TRBV7-6 and TRBJ2-3, is GAGVSQSPRYKVTKRGQDVALRCDPISGHVSLYWYRQALGQGPEFLTYFNYEAQQDKSGLPNDRFSAERPEGSISTLTIQRTEQRDSAMYRCASSLRSLRQGPTDTQYFGPGTRLTVL.

The chain has TRBV7-9 and TRBJ2-3, with 7 positions matching TRBD2. Trimming at V came to 1 base and at J to 4 bases, leaving 5 bases not matched to a gene. Germline V lookup: CDR1 SEHNR, CDR2 FQNEAQ (reference sequence). The CDR3 contains 15 residues. The CDR3 loop reads CASSLGDRGADTQYF. The CDR3 DNA reads as TGTGCCAGCAGCTTAGGGGACCGGGGGGCAGATACGCAGTATTTT.

V gene TRBV6-5 combines with J gene TRBJ1-2, with 10 bases matching TRBD1. The CDR3 totals 12 residues. Losses at the gene ends were 6 bases for V and 8 bases for J; bases not matched to a gene: 3. Germline CDR1 reads MNHEY; CDR2 reads SVGAGI. CDR3 DNA: TGTGCCAGCAGCATGACAGGGGGCGGCTACACCTTC. Amino acids: CASSMTGGGYTF.

The chain joins TRBV4-1 to TRBJ2-3; D might be TRBD1 (5 bases). The CDR3 loop spans 14 amino acids. Germline loops: CDR1 MGHRA, CDR2 YSYEKL. Between the trimmed V and J ends, which lost 2 bases and 2 bases, there was a span of 8 bases. The CDR3: CASSQNRYTDTQYF. The CDR3 DNA is TGCGCCAGCAGCCAAAACAGGTACACAGATACGCAGTATTTT.

The chain links TRBV6-1 to TRBJ2-7; unclear D gene. Germline lookup yields CDR1 MNHNS and CDR2 SASEGT. The CDR3 is 13 residues long. Trimming took 0 bases from V and 3 from J, leaving 6 bases between them. The CDR3 protein is CASSEANYYEQYF. In nucleotides, the CDR3 is TGTGCCAGCAGTGAAGCGAACTACTACGAGCAGTACTTC.

The chain combines TRBV2 with TRBJ2-3; D is perhaps TRBD2 (5 bases). The germline gives CDR1 SNHLY, CDR2 FYNNEI. Trimming cost V 7 bases and J 8 bases, with 13 bases left between them. The CDR3 spans 12 residues. CDR3 loop: CASTVLEPTQYF. The DNA for the CDR3 is TGTGCCAGCACCGTACTAGAGCCTACGCAGTATTTT.

This clone was detected only a few times. The chain joins TRBV28 to TRBJ2-6; no definite D call. Germline lookup yields CDR1 MDHEN and CDR2 SYDVKM. Trimming removed 1 base from V and 2 bases from J, with 6 bases in between. The CDR3 has 15 amino acids. As DNA, the CDR3 is TGTGCCAGCAGTTTATCAGTTCCTGGGGCCAACGTCCTGACTTTC. It codes for CASSLSVPGANVLTF.

CDR3 nucleotide sequence: TGCGCCAGCAGCCCCCTCGGGACAGGGGGAGAGACCCAGTACTTC. Protein: CASSPLGTGGETQYF. The V gene is TRBV5-1, the J gene TRBJ2-5; TRBD1 matches at 11 bases. Losses at the gene ends were 4 bases for V and 4 bases for J; bases not matched to a gene: 6. The CDR3 totals 15 residues. Germline V gene lookup returns CDR1 SGHRS and CDR2 YFSETQ.

J is TRBJ1-1 and V is TRBV7-9; D unresolved. This CDR3 is built from 12 residues. CDR1 SEHNR and CDR2 FQNEAQ come from the germline V gene (reference sequence). Trimming shortened V by 5 bases and J by 8 bases, and 12 bases separated the two germline ends. Written as DNA, the CDR3 is TGTGCCAGCAGCGCCCCTAGCCCCGAAGCTTTCTTT. Its protein is CASSAPSPEAFF.

The V call is TRBV7-9, the J call TRBJ1-5, with D possibly matching TRBD1 (5 bases). The V gene's germline CDR1 is SEHNR and CDR2 FQNEAQ (reference sequence). The CDR3 has 14 residues. V lost 2 bases and J 3 bases, leaving 8 bases between the germline ends. The CDR3 reads CASSLPGFNQPQHF. In DNA form, the CDR3 reads TGTGCCAGCAGCTTACCAGGGTTCAATCAGCCCCAGCATTTT.

V is TRBV5-8 and J is TRBJ2-1; 8 positions agree with TRBD2. Trimming removed 10 bases from V and 2 bases from J; junction bases left unmatched: 5. Germline V gene lookup returns CDR1 SGHTS and CDR2 YDEGEE. The CDR3 spans 13 residues. The CDR3 loop is CAGERGPYNEQFF. Written as DNA, the CDR3 is TGTGCCGGCGAGCGGGGGCCCTACAATGAGCAGTTCTTC.